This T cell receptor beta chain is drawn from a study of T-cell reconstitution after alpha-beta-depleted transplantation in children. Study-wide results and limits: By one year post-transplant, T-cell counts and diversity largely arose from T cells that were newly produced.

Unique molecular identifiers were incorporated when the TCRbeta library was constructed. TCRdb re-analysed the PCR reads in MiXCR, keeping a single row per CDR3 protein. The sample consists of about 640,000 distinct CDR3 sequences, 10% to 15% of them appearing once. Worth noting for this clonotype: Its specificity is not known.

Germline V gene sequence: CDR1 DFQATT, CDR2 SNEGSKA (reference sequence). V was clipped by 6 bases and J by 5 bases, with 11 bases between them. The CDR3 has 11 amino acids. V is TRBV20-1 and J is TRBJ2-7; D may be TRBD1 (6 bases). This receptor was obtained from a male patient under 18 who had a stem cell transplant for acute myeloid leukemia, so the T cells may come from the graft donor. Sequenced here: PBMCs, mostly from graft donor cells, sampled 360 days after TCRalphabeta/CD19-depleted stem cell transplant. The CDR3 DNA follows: TGCAGTGCACCCAGGGGTAACGAGCAGTACTTC. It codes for CSAPRGNEQYF.